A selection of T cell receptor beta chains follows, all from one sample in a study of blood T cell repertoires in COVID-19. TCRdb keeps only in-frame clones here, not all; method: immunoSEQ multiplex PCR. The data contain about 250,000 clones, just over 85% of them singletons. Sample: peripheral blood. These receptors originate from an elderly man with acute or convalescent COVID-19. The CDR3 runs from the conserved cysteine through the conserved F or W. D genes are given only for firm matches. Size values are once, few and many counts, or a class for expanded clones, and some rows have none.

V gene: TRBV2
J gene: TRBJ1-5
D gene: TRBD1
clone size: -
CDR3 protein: CASTPDRGNQPQHF
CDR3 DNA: TGTGCCAGCACCCCGGACAGGGGCAATCAGCCCCAGCATTTT

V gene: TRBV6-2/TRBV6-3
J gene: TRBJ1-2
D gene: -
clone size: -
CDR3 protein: CASSSPKSTENYGYTF
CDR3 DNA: TGTGCCAGCAGTTCGCCAAAATCGACAGAAAACTATGGCTACACCTTC

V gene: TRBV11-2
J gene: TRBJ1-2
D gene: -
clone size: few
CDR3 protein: CASSLAGNYGYTF
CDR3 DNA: TGTGCCAGCAGCTTAGCGGGGAACTATGGCTACACCTTC

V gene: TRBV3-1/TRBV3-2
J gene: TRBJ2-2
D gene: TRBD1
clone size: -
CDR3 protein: CASSQDLGQIRSGELFF
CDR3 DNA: TGTGCCAGCAGCCAAGATTTGGGACAGATAAGGTCCGGGGAGCTGTTTTTT

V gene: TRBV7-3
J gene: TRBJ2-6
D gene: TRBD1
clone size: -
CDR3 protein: CASSRGTGFLGANVLTF
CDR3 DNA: TGTGCCAGCAGCCGAGGGACAGGCTTCCTAGGGGCCAACGTCCTGACTTTC

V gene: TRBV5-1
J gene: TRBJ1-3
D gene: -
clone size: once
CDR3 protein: CASSFGRASGNTIYF
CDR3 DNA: TGCGCCAGCAGCTTCGGCAGGGCCTCTGGAAACACCATATATTTT

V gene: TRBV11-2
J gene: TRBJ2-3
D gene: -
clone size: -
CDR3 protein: CASSKQGFSTDTQYF
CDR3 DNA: TGTGCCAGCAGCAAACAGGGTTTTAGCACAGATACGCAGTATTTT

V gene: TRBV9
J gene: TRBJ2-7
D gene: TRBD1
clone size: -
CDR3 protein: CASSPRGTGLRGEQYF
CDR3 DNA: TGTGCCAGCAGCCCTAGAGGGACAGGGCTAAGGGGCGAGCAGTACTTC

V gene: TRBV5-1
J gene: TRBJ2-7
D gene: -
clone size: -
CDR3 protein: CASSLGNYEQYF
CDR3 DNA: TGCGCCAGCAGCTTGGGTAACTACGAGCAGTACTTC

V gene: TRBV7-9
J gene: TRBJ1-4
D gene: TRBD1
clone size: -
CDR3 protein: CASSLWTGANEKLFF
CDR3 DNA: TGTGCCAGCAGCTTATGGACAGGGGCTAATGAAAAACTGTTTTTT

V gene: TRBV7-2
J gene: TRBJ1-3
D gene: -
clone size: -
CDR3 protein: CASSLGGSGNTIYF
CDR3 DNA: TGTGCCAGCAGCTTAGGAGGGTCCGGAAACACCATATATTTT

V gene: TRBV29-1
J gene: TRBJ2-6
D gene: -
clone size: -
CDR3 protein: CSVEQGYLLFSLRSGANVLTF
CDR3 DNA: TGCAGCGTTGAACAGGGGTACTTGCTCTTCTCTCTTCGTTCTGGGGCCAACGTCCTGACTTTC

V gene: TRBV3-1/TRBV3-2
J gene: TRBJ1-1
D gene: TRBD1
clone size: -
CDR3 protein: CASSHRGRGAFF
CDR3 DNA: TGTGCCAGCAGCCACCGAGGCAGGGGGGCTTTCTTT

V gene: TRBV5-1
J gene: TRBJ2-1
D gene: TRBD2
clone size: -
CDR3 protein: CASSLVAGSSNEQFF
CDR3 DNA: TGCGCCAGCAGCTTGGTAGCGGGGTCCTCCAATGAGCAGTTCTTC

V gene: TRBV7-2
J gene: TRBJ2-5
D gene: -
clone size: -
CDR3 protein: CASSLDRRETQYF
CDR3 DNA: TGTGCCAGCAGCTTAGACAGGCGGGAGACCCAGTACTTC

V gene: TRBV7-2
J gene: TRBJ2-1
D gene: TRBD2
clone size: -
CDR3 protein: CASSSRTSVSSYNEQFF
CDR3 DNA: TGTGCCAGCAGCTCTAGGACTAGTGTGAGCTCCTACAATGAGCAGTTCTTC

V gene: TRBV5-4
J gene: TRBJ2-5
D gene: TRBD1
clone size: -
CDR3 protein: CASSSDRGSETQYF
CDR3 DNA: TGTGCCAGCAGCTCTGACAGGGGAAGTGAGACCCAGTACTTC

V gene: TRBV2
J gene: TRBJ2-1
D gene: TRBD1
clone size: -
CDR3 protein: CASINSFRGQRSHNEQFF
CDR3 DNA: TGTGCCAGCATCAATTCGTTCAGGGGGCAAAGGTCCCACAATGAGCAGTTCTTC

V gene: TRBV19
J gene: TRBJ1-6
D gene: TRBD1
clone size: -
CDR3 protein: CASTLGRGHSPLHF
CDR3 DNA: TGTGCCAGTACCCTAGGCAGGGGGCATTCACCCCTCCACTTT

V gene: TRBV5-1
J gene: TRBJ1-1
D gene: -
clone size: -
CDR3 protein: CASSLTGSNTEAFF
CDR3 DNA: TGCGCCAGCAGCTTGACAGGGTCGAACACTGAAGCTTTCTTT

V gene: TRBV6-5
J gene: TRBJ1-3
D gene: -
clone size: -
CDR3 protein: CASTNRGASGNTIYF
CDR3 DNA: TGTGCCAGCACAAACCGGGGGGCCTCCGGAAACACCATATATTTT

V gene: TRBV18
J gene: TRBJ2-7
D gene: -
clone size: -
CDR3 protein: CASSPTMTTGPFLEQYF
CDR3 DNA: TGTGCCAGCTCACCGACAATGACTACGGGCCCTTTCCTCGAGCAGTACTTC

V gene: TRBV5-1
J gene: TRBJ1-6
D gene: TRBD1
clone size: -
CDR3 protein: CASSLASNRGPNSPLHF
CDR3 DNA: TGCGCCAGCAGCTTGGCCTCGAACAGGGGGCCTAATTCACCCCTCCACTTT

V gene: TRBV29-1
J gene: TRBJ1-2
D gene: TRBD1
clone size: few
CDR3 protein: CSARDRGHYGYTF
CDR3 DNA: TGCAGCGCTAGGGACAGGGGGCACTATGGCTACACCTTC

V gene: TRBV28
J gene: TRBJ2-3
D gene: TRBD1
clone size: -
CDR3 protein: CASTDREFPSSSTDTQYF
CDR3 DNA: TGTGCCAGCACGGACAGGGAGTTCCCCAGTTCCAGCACAGATACGCAGTATTTT

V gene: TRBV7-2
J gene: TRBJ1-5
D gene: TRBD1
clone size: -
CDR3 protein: CASSLGDRVGQPQHF
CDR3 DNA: TGTGCCAGCAGCTTAGGGGACAGGGTCGGGCAGCCCCAGCATTTT

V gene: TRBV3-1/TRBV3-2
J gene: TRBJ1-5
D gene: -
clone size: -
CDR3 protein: CASSQDAGVSQPQHF
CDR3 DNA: TGTGCCAGCAGCCAAGATGCAGGGGTGAGTCAGCCCCAGCATTTT

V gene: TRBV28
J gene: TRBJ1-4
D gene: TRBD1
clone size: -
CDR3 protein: CASSSSGTGREKLFF
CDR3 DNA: TGTGCCAGCAGTTCTTCCGGGACAGGGAGAGAAAAACTGTTTTTT

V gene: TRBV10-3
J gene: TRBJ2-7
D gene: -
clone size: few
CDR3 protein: CAISELADTYEQYF
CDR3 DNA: TGTGCCATCAGTGAGTTAGCGGACACCTACGAGCAGTACTTC

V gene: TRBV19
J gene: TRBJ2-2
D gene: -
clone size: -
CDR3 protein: CASIGTVNTGELFF
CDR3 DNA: TGTGCCAGTATTGGGACTGTTAACACCGGGGAGCTGTTTTTT

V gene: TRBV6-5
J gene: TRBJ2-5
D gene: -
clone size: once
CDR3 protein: CASSYGRVGQETQYF
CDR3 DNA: TGTGCCAGCAGTTACGGCAGGGTGGGACAAGAGACCCAGTACTTC

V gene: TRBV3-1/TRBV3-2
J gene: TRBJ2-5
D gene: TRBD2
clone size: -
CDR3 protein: CASSQAKFWTSGGETQYF
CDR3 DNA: TGTGCCAGCAGCCAAGCCAAATTCTGGACTAGCGGGGGAGAGACCCAGTACTTC

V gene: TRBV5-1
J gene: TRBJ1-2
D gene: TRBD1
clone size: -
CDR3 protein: CASSFRQGDGYTF
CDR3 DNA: TGCGCCAGCAGCTTTCGACAGGGGGATGGCTACACCTTC

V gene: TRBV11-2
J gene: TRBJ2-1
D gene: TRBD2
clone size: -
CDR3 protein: CASSYTVGLAEVYNEQFF
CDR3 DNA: TGTGCCAGCAGCTACACAGTGGGACTAGCGGAAGTGTACAATGAGCAGTTCTTC

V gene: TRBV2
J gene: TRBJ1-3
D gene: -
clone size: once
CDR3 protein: CASSAVGLSGNTIYF
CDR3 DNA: TGTGCCAGCAGTGCCGTGGGACTCTCTGGAAACACCATATATTTT

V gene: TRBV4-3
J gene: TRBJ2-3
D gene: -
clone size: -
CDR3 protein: CASSQDRGHTYTQYF
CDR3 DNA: TGCGCCAGCAGCCAAGATCGGGGTCACACTTATACGCAGTATTTT

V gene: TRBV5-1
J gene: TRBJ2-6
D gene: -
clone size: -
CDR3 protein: CASSLFISSGANVLTF
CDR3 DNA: TGCGCCAGCAGCTTATTCATCAGCTCTGGGGCCAACGTCCTGACTTTC

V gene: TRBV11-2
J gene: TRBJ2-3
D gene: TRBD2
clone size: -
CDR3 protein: CASSLTSGSTDTQYF
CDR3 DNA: TGTGCCAGCAGCTTGACTAGCGGGAGCACAGATACGCAGTATTTT

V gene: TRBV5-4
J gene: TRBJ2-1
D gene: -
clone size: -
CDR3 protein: CASSATPGSGEGQFF
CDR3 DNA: TGTGCCAGCAGCGCGACGCCGGGATCGGGGGAAGGGCAGTTCTTC

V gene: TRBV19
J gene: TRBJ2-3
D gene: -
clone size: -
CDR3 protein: CASSIGQSTDTQYF
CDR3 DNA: TGTGCCAGTAGTATTGGGCAGTCTACAGATACGCAGTATTTT